Shown below are 22 T cell receptor beta chains from a single sample sequenced in a study of blood T cell repertoires in COVID-19. TCRdb keeps only in-frame clones here, not all; method: immunoSEQ multiplex PCR. The table lists approximately 150,000 clones, about 88% of them singletons, with about 2.5% in the top ten. Sequencing was carried out using peripheral blood. These receptor sequences come from a human donor with acute or convalescent COVID-19. The donor label of this sample is uncertain.

The J gene is TRBJ2-2, the V gene TRBV11-3, with 10 nucleotides matching TRBD2. This CDR3 region has 17 residues. The J segment lost 4 bases and the V segment lost 5 bases, leaving 10 bases of the junction unmatched. CDR1 SGHNT and CDR2 YENEEA come from the germline V gene. The CDR3 region has the DNA TGTGCCAGCAGCCTCGGAAGGACTAGCGGAACCACCGGGGAGCTGTTTTTT. This translates into CASSLGRTSGTTGELFF.

The V gene is TRBV19, the J gene TRBJ2-7; TRBD1 agrees at 7 bases. Germline V gives CDR1 LNHDA, CDR2 SQIVND (reference sequence). The CDR3 spans 13 residues. Unmatched junction bases numbered 4, after V lost 5 bases and J lost 3 bases. This chain's CDR3 is CASSDRQGYEQYF. The CDR3 DNA sequence: TGTGCCAGTAGTGATAGACAGGGCTACGAGCAGTACTTC. The variable domain in full, completed from reference TRBV19 and TRBJ2-7, reads DGGITQSPKYLFRKEGQNVTLSCEQNLNHDAMYWYRQDPGQGLRLIYYSQIVNDFQKGDIAEGYSVSREKKESFPLTVTSAQKNPTAFYLCASSDRQGYEQYFGPGTRLTVT.

The genes are TRBV19 and TRBJ1-5; weak D call: TRBD1 (6 bases). CDR1 LNHDA and CDR2 SQIVND come from the germline V gene (reference sequence). Deletions cut 4 bases from V and 0 bases from J, with 7 bases between. The CDR3 covers 14 residues. In DNA, the CDR3 is TGTGCCAGTAGTACACAGGGTAGCAATCAGCCCCAGCATTTT. This encodes CASSTQGSNQPQHF.

This clone was seen only a few times. V is TRBV5-4 and J is TRBJ1-1; D is unclear. V was pared by 4 bases and J by 1 base, with 8 bases between. This CDR3 is 13 amino acids long. The germline gives CDR1 SGHNT, CDR2 YYREEE (reference sequence). DNA for the CDR3: TGTGCCAGCAGCCTCCGGGGGAACACTGAAGCTTTCTTT. This gives the protein CASSLRGNTEAFF.

This clone was recorded a few times. V gene TRBV7-2 combines with J gene TRBJ2-7; D might be TRBD1 (6 bases). The germline gives CDR1 SGHTA, CDR2 FQGNSA. CDR3 length equals 14 residues. V shed 0 bases and J shed 1 base, with 7 bases lying between them. Written as DNA, the CDR3 is TGTGCCAGCAGCTTAGCGGACAGATCCTACGAGCAGTACTTC. Protein product: CASSLADRSYEQYF.

V and J are TRBV5-1 and TRBJ1-3, with D unclear. Germline loops: CDR1 SGHRS, CDR2 YFSETQ. Trimming left V 2 bases short and J 0 bases short, with 9 bases between. The CDR3 loop spans 15 amino acids. The CDR3 sequence: CASSLQEDSGNTIYF. CDR3 sequence (DNA): TGCGCCAGCAGCTTACAAGAGGACTCTGGAAACACCATATATTTT.

The chain carries TRBV6-2 or TRBV6-3 and TRBJ2-7, with D maybe TRBD1 (6 bases). V dropped 2 bases and J dropped 5 bases, with 19 bases sitting between them. Per germline, CDR1 MNHEY and CDR2 SVGEGT. This CDR3 has 16 residues. Here the CDR3 DNA reads TGTGCCAGCAGTTACGGCGGCAGGGGTCTAGGACACGAGCAGTACGTC. This codes for CASSYGGRGLGHEQYV.

V usage is TRBV5-1 and J usage is TRBJ2-3; 11 nucleotides match TRBD2. The CDR3 is 17 amino acids. V dropped 3 bases and J dropped 3; count of bases not matched to a gene: 9. Per the germline V gene, CDR1 is SGHRS and CDR2 is YFSETQ. This chain's CDR3 is CASSSTRLAGLTDTQYF. DNA for the CDR3: TGCGCCAGCAGCTCAACCCGACTAGCGGGGTTAACAGATACGCAGTATTTT.

J is TRBJ2-5 and V is TRBV5-1; weak D call: TRBD2 (6 bases). The germline V gene has CDR1 SGHRS and CDR2 YFSETQ. The length of the CDR3 is 13 residues. The germline V and J ends were trimmed by 0 bases and 4 bases, with 7 bases remaining between them. CDR3 nucleotide sequence: TGCGCCAGCAGCTTGGCGGGAGTAGAGACCCAGTACTTC. Translated, it gives CASSLAGVETQYF. The variable domain in full, completed from reference TRBV5-1 and TRBJ2-5, reads KAGVTQTPRYLIKTRGQQVTLSCSPISGHRSVSWYQQTPGQGLQFLFEYFSETQRNKGNFPGRFSGRQFSNSRSEMNVSTLELGDSALYLCASSLAGVETQYFGPGTRLLVL.

The rearrangement links TRBV19 to TRBJ1-2; 8 nucleotides line up with TRBD1. The trim removed 5 bases at V and 4 bases at J, leaving 6 bases unmatched. The CDR3 has 14 amino acids. The germline gives CDR1 LNHDA, CDR2 SQIVND (reference sequence). The CDR3 loop reads CASSVGQEVYGYTF. The CDR3 bases are TGTGCCAGTAGTGTGGGACAGGAAGTCTATGGCTACACCTTC.

The chain is built from TRBV15 and TRBJ1-4; D is undetermined. CDR3 length: 14 amino acids. In germline, CDR1 is LNHNV, CDR2 YYDKDF (reference sequence). Trimming pared 5 bases from V and 0 bases from J, leaving 7 bases between. CDR3 protein: CATSGGATNEKLFF. As DNA, the CDR3 is TGTGCCACCAGCGGCGGAGCAACTAATGAAAAACTGTTTTTT.

The table lists this clone with a few counts. The J gene is TRBJ1-1, the V gene TRBV10-3, with 7 bases that match TRBD1. This CDR3 has 14 residues. CDR1 is ENHRY and CDR2 is SYGVKD in the germline V gene. V gave up 10 bases and J gave up 1 base; unmatched junction bases: 9. This chain's CDR3 is CATQGTAKNTEAFF. The CDR3 region has the DNA TGTGCCACCCAAGGGACAGCCAAGAACACTGAAGCTTTCTTT.

This clone turned up a few times. The chain couples TRBV21-1 to TRBJ2-7; the table's D call of TRBD1 was not tested on the DNA. TRBV21-1 is a known pseudogene. The CDR3 consists of 17 residues. The CDR3 DNA sequence: TGTGCCAGCAGCACAAAAAACCGGGACAAGGGCTATTACGAGCAGTACGTC. It encodes CASSTKNRDKGYYEQYV.

In this sample, this clone turned up a few times. V gene TRBV24-1 combines with J gene TRBJ2-3; D possibly corresponds to TRBD2 (6 bases). V was pared by 9 bases and J by 2 bases, with 14 bases between. Germline loops: CDR1 KGHDR, CDR2 SFDVKD. This CDR3 has 14 residues. CDR3 DNA sequence: TGTGCCACCCAAGCAGGGAGGACCACAGATACGCAGTATTTT. Protein product: CATQAGRTTDTQYF.

This rearrangement joins TRBV9 to TRBJ2-1; perhaps TRBD2 as D (6 bases). The CDR3 sequence is 15 residues long. Trimming stripped 0 bases from V and 10 bases from J, with 17 bases between. Germline V lookup: CDR1 SGDLS, CDR2 YYNGEE. CDR3 amino acids: CASSVGGLALREQFF. CDR3 in DNA: TGTGCCAGCAGCGTAGGGGGTCTAGCGCTCAGGGAGCAGTTCTTC.

In this sample, this clone turned up a few times. The rearrangement uses TRBV30 and TRBJ1-1; maybe TRBD1 (5 bases). Trimming shortened V by 3 bases and J by 5 bases, and 10 bases separated the two germline ends. This CDR3 is 12 amino acids long. Per the germline V gene, CDR1 is GTSNPN and CDR2 is SVGIG (reference sequence). In DNA, the CDR3 is TGTGCCTGGAGCTCAGGGATTACTGAAGCTTTCTTT. It encodes CAWSSGITEAFF.

This chain links TRBV5-1 with TRBJ2-6, with D perhaps matching TRBD2 (5 bases). The CDR3 is made up of 14 amino acids. Germline CDR1 SGHRS, CDR2 YFSETQ. Trimming stripped 9 bases from V and 2 bases from J, with 12 bases between. DNA for the CDR3: TGCGCCACCTCAGACGGGACTGGGGCCAACGTCCTGACTTTC. This sequence encodes CATSDGTGANVLTF.

CDR3 bases: TGTGCCAGCAGCATTGGGGGGACTGAAGCTTTCTTT. Protein sequence: CASSIGGTEAFF. V usage is TRBV6-2 or TRBV6-3 and J usage is TRBJ1-1; D possibly corresponds to TRBD1 (5 bases). Germline values: CDR1 MNHEY, CDR2 SVGEGT. V lost 6 bases and J lost 5, with 10 bases in between. The CDR3 totals 12 residues.

The chain employs TRBV18 and TRBJ1-3; no reliable D call. This CDR3 is 14 amino acids long. The germline gives CDR1 KGHSH, CDR2 LQKENI. The V gene lost 3 bases and the J gene lost 0 bases, with 6 bases spanning the gap. CDR3 loop: CASSPYSSGNTIYF. CDR3 nucleotide sequence: TGTGCCAGCTCACCGTACAGCTCTGGAAACACCATATATTTT.

The chain recombines TRBV3-1 (or the pseudogene TRBV3-2) with TRBJ1-1; D call uncertain. Germline V gene data show CDR1 as LGHDT and CDR2 as YNNKEL (reference sequence). There are 12 residues in the CDR3. The V and J ends lost 4 bases and 8 bases respectively, with 11 bases between them. The CDR3 nucleotides are TGTGCCAGCAGCCTTTTGACCGGGGAAGCTTTCTTT. Translation gives CASSLLTGEAFF.

This rearrangement joins TRBV6-5 to TRBJ2-2, with D perhaps TRBD1 (5 bases). The germline CDR1 and CDR2 sequences are MNHEY and SVGAGI. The CDR3 runs 15 residues. V lost 0 bases and J 4 bases, leaving 9 bases between the germline ends. The DNA for the CDR3 is TGTGCCAGCAGTTACTCAAGGGGAATCACCGGGGAGCTGTTTTTT. This gives the protein CASSYSRGITGELFF.

The J gene is TRBJ2-3, the V gene TRBV11-2; TRBD2 aligns across 7 bases. The CDR3 runs 18 residues. The V and J ends lost 1 base and 1 base, in that order; junction bases with no gene match: 11. Germline V gives CDR1 SGHAT, CDR2 FQNNGV. DNA of the CDR3: TGTGCCAGCAGCTTAGGCCCCCCTAGCGGAGGAGGCACAGATACGCAGTATTTT. It codes for CASSLGPPSGGGTDTQYF.